Many counts were recorded for the clone carrying this TCR beta chain. The antigen remains unidentified. The PBMCs were taken from around 10 ml of fresh peripheral blood. The sample is drawn from a study of Graves' ophthalmopathy and Graves' hyperthyroidism. The CDR3 runs 15 residues. V shed 2 bases, J shed 8 bases, and the junction held 7 bases outside the gene matches. General study findings and limits: Ophthalmopathy progression was predicted by the model at about 69% sensitivity and about 79% specificity.

CDR3 regions of TCR beta were amplified from RNA transcripts. HTBI primers served in a first-round RT-PCR, which a second-round multiplex PCR followed. MiXCR, applied by TCRdb to the multiplex PCR reads, yields one record per CDR3 protein. Of more than 300,000 distinct CDR3 sequences detected, roughly 15% appear once; the ten largest clones hold approximately 7%. Material for sequencing was peripheral blood. The chain carries TRBV12-3 or TRBV12-4 and TRBJ1-2, with TRBD1 matching 11 bases. This receptor was identified in a woman younger than 35 with stable Graves' hyperthyroidism. CDR3 protein: CASSLTGQGVGGYTF. The CDR3 DNA follows: TGTGCCAGCAGTTTAACGGGACAGGGGGTCGGGGGCTACACCTTC.